The sequence of this TCR beta chain was determined in a study of beta chain features in type 1 diabetes (dated by TCRdb to the late 2010s). With respect to the entire study: Mean age, gender distribution, total cell number and subset yield did not differ between patients and healthy donors. A total of 90 million to 140 million sorted cells were examined across all samples, and RNA yield correlated strongly with the number of cells per subset. In the study, TCRB repertoires of sorted circulating CD4+ T cell subsets from recently diagnosed type 1 diabetes patients were compared with those of matched healthy donors. Whereas all 28 donors provided naive and central memory subsets, regulatory and stem cell-like memory subsets were isolated from just 8 patients and roughly 8 healthy donors. Overall results and qualifications from the work: A moderate but significant shortening of TCRB CDR3 length was observed in type 1 diabetes patients in all four CD4+ subsets. HLA sub-analyses involved small numbers of individuals, so any influence of HLA type on TCRB rearrangement remained unresolved. Fewer insertions and more nucleotide deletions at VDJ recombination sites were observed in patients with type 1 diabetes, implying thymic rearrangement abnormalities. Because cDNA was sequenced instead of genomic DNA, highly expressing activated cells could be over-represented, though the groups showed no difference in activation or CD3 levels. Naive, central memory and regulatory TCRB repertoires appeared to be more similar among patients than among healthy donors. PCR may preferentially amplify shorter templates, but because patient and control samples were amplified and corrected together, any resulting skew would affect both groups equally.

Each donor gave one peripheral blood draw, averaging approximately 0.12 L, which was collected into heparinised tubes. Naive, central memory, regulatory and stem cell-like memory CD4+ T cells were sorted on a BD FACSAria II using a panel including CD45RO, CCR7, CD25, CD127, CD95 and CD27. A purity above 98% was achieved for all sorted populations. PBMCs were separated immediately by Lymphoprep density gradient centrifugation and were stained directly, without being cultured. Samples were stained and sorted in pairs, with one healthy donor and one patient per experiment, so that batch effects were minimized. The entire amount of isolated RNA was reverse transcribed using the High Capacity cDNA Reverse Transcription Kit, so the sequenced TCRB transcripts were expressed ones. Naive, central memory and regulatory T cell samples underwent deep immunoSEQ sequencing, averaging about 3.57 million total reads per sample. Sorted cells were lysed in RLT buffer, and RNA was extracted using DNase-treated RNeasy Micro or Mini kits according to cell number. To prevent cross-contamination, every cell subset was processed on its own, while patient and healthy donor samples were processed together. The immunoSEQ multiplex PCR was used to amplify TCRB sequences from cDNA, generating 87-bp fragments that spanned the CDR3 region. Sequencing of the amplicons was done on the Illumina HiSeq platform. As for how the authors treated the data: PCR bias was computationally corrected using synthetic template baselines, reads within Hamming distance 2 were collapsed, and singletons that could not be merged were discarded. Reads were aligned to IMGT to assign V, D and J genes, CDR3 length, and insertions or deletions at six rearrangement sites. Within each subset, clonotype counts were normalized to the number of sorted cells before true diversity and Gini coefficients were calculated with the tcR R package. The overlap coefficient, calculated on TCRB nucleotide sequences, was used to measure repertoire sharing. As a proxy for the pre-selection repertoire, out-of-frame TCRB sequences from naive cells were analyzed. The table was pulled from immuneACCESS by TCRdb, which kept in-frame rearrangements only. Such tables lose some clones; where checked, under half of the loss comes from unresolved V genes, and the rest has no known cause. That table furnishes V, J and clone size, whereas the DNA furnished D and trimming. The sample table contains about 300,000 clones; only one count was recorded for approximately 12% of them. The ten most abundant clones make up roughly 0.015% of the sample.

The germline V gene (reference sequence) yields LNHDA for CDR1 and SQIVND for CDR2. The V end loses 1 base and the J end loses 1 base, and a stretch of 14 bases separates them. Spanning cysteine to phenylalanine, the CDR3 consists of 17 amino acids. Only the CDR3 region is kept as DNA, spanning 51 bases read in frame from base 1. As regards this clone: No cognate antigen has been identified for it. Base qualities were left out, and no much larger clone turns up one base away.

This receptor was identified in a woman younger than 35 with type 1 diabetes. Sequenced: naive CD4+ T cells from blood. The intended sense of this specimen's cell subset or site label: true naive CD4+ T cells. This chain is built from TRBV19 and TRBJ1-5; TRBD1 is a weak D gene call, 5 bases matching. The CDR3 corresponds to CASSIVPGGRSNQPQHF. The nucleotides read TGTGCCAGTAGTATAGTTCCCGGGGGAAGGAGCAATCAGCCCCAGCATTTT. When the CDR3 is completed using the reference TRBV19 and TRBJ1-5 genes on either side, the full variable domain is DGGITQSPKYLFRKEGQNVTLSCEQNLNHDAMYWYRQDPGQGLRLIYYSQIVNDFQKGDIAEGYSVSREKKESFPLTVTSAQKNPTAFYLCASSIVPGGRSNQPQHFGDGTRLSIL.